The TCR beta chain under discussion was sequenced for a study of human T cells and chemical hapten exposure. Study details: Each patch test put 0.01% DPC on the upper back, and results were read at 6 days.

TCRdb used MiXCR to reprocess the RACE reads, holding one entry per CDR3 protein. The table lists some 52,000 distinct CDR3 sequences, approximately 9.9% of them singletons. Sample time point: patch test 1, 2 weeks after DPC sensitization. The treatment denotes: therapeutic diphenylcyclopropenone sensitization with weekly scalp DPC. Researchers extracted total RNA from unfractionated whole blood. Unmatched junction bases numbered 7, after V lost 0 bases and J lost 8 bases. Germline CDR1 reads LGHNA; CDR2 reads YSLEER. The CDR3 runs 16 residues. This sequence was found in a woman aged 40 to 55 with alopecia areata. Some clones in this sample may be carry-over from other donors' samples. The input for sequencing was whole blood, taken in connection with sensitization to the hapten diphenylcyclopropenone (DPC). The chain combines TRBV4-3 with TRBJ1-4; 9 bases are shared with TRBD1. CDR3 sequence reads: CASSQEDRGAFEKLFF. Here the CDR3 DNA reads TGCGCCAGCAGCCAAGAGGACAGGGGCGCCTTCGAAAAACTGTTTTTT.